This T cell receptor (beta chain) came from a study of yellow fever vaccine responses in identical twins. TCRdb itself ran the RT-PCR reads through MiXCR, one entry per CDR3 protein. In the table there are about 1,700 distinct CDR3 sequences, approximately 88% of which are singletons. The length of the CDR3 is 15 residues. Deletions cut 0 bases from V and 0 bases from J, with 9 bases between. Per the germline V gene, CDR1 is SGHTA and CDR2 is FQGNSA. The receptor was derived from a woman aged 18 to 35 who received the yellow fever vaccine. Material: T cells from blood (PBMCs), unsorted or a sorted subset (not recorded which), obtained before or after yellow fever vaccination (not recorded which). The V call is TRBV7-2, the J call TRBJ2-7; D possibly corresponds to TRBD1 (6 bases). The CDR3 DNA reads as TGTGCCAGCAGCTTAGCGGGGGCGACCTCCTACGAGCAGTACTTC. Amino acids: CASSLAGATSYEQYF.